This T cell receptor beta chain was captured by sequencing in a study of identical twins. Germline lookup yields CDR1 LGHNA and CDR2 YNFKEQ. This CDR3 comprises 18 residues. V was trimmed by 4 bases and J by 0 bases, leaving 19 bases between them. Via MiXCR, TCRdb re-called the 5' RACE reads, giving one row per CDR3 protein. This repertoire shows more than 1.5 million distinct CDR3 sequences, around 29% found once; its top ten account for 0.25% to 0.3%. The sequenced material came from cord blood. The rearrangement links TRBV4-2 to TRBJ2-1; the D gene could be TRBD1 or TRBD2 (6 bases each). The sequence derives from a newborn girl in good health. The CDR3 sequence: CASSPKHGGLSSYNEQFF. As DNA, the CDR3 is TGTGCCAGCAGCCCAAAACACGGGGGCCTTAGCTCCTACAATGAGCAGTTCTTC.